Below, 20 T cell receptor beta chains from the same sample are listed, as sequenced in a study of long-term antiretroviral therapy in people with HIV. The run of the v3.0 immunoSEQ assay was at survey level. Sequencing was performed with immunoSEQ multiplex PCR; in TCRdb, only in-frame clones are kept and a portion is missing. The sample comprises around 30,000 clones, 93% of which are singletons, and about 6% rests with the top ten. This specimen was unsorted PBMCs, taken roughly 6.5 years after starting antiretroviral therapy. These receptor sequences come from a woman in her forties with HIV.

The sample holds one count of this clone. The J gene is TRBJ2-7, the V gene TRBV10-2; maybe TRBD1 (5 bases). Germline V gene sequence: CDR1 WSHSY, CDR2 SAAADI. The V and J ends lost 5 bases and 4 bases respectively, with 6 bases between them. The CDR3 length is 11 residues. CDR3 sequence: CASSKGYEQYF. The CDR3 region has the DNA TGCGCCAGCAGTAAGGGGTACGAGCAGTACTTC.

The chain uses TRBV2 and TRBJ1-5, with no clear D. This CDR3 is built from 13 residues. The V gene lost 3 bases and the J gene lost 5 bases, with 8 bases spanning the gap. Germline-derived CDR1 and CDR2 are SNHLY and FYNNEI. The CDR3 coding sequence is TGTGCCAGCAGTGACTGGGGTTATCAGCCCCAGCATTTT. This gives the protein CASSDWGYQPQHF.

The chain has TRBV6-6 and TRBJ2-5; TRBD2 matches at 10 bases. Trimming at V came to 5 bases and at J to 2 bases, leaving 2 bases not matched to a gene. Germline V gene sequence: CDR1 MNHNY, CDR2 SVGAGI (reference sequence). The CDR3 consists of 14 residues. CDR3 protein: CASSSGGGQETQYF. The CDR3 bases are TGTGCCAGCAGTAGCGGGGGGGGGCAAGAGACCCAGTACTTC.

This clone was recorded a few times. The V call is TRBV4-3, the J call TRBJ1-4, with D possibly being TRBD1 (6 bases). The germline gives CDR1 LGHNA, CDR2 YSLEER. Trimming took off 4 bases at V and 8 bases at J, with 17 bases between the two ends. CDR3 length: 15 amino acids. The CDR3 here is CASSRLQQGGEKLFF. The CDR3 region has the DNA TGCGCCAGCAGCCGTCTACAACAGGGTGGGGAAAAACTGTTTTTT.

The chain carries TRBV4-3 and TRBJ2-2; TRBD1 might be the D (6 bases). The germline V gene encodes CDR1 LGHNA and CDR2 YSLEER. V lost 5 bases and J 3 bases, leaving 16 bases between the germline ends. The CDR3 totals 16 residues. The CDR3 DNA follows: TGCGCCAGCAGCTATCAGGGGTGGGCGGACACCGGGGAGCTGTTTTTT. Its translation: CASSYQGWADTGELFF.

The genes are TRBV7-2 and TRBJ2-4, with D possibly being TRBD1 or TRBD2 (5 bases each). The CDR3 is 14 residues long. Trimming pared 5 bases from V and 6 bases from J, leaving 14 bases between. CDR1 SGHTA and CDR2 FQGNSA come from the germline V gene. The CDR3 loop reads CASSAGTGLNIQYF. In DNA, the CDR3 is TGTGCCAGCAGCGCCGGGACGGGTTTAAACATTCAGTACTTC.

Only one count was recorded for this clone. This rearrangement joins TRBV2 to TRBJ2-3, with D possibly being TRBD2 (5 bases). Germline V gene sequence: CDR1 SNHLY, CDR2 FYNNEI. The CDR3 runs to 17 residues. The V gene lost 6 bases and the J gene lost 0 bases, with 19 bases spanning the gap. The CDR3 DNA is TGTGCCAGCAGGCAGGAGGTTTGGTTGGGAAGCACAGATACGCAGTATTTT. Amino acids: CASRQEVWLGSTDTQYF.

J is TRBJ2-2 and V is TRBV6-5; D perhaps matches TRBD2 (7 bases). Deletions cut 8 bases from V and 7 bases from J, with 17 bases between. Germline V gene lookup returns CDR1 MNHEY and CDR2 SVGAGI. The CDR3 contains 14 residues. The CDR3 is CASRRAGASGELFF. CDR3 in DNA: TGTGCCAGCCGGCGGGCGGGGGCGAGCGGGGAGCTGTTTTTT.

V usage is TRBV5-6 and J usage is TRBJ1-5; D is undetermined. The CDR3 has 16 amino acids. V was cut by 0 bases and J by 6 bases, with 16 bases left in between. CDR1 SGHDT and CDR2 YYEEEE come from the germline V gene. CDR3 bases: TGTGCCAGCAGCTTGGGTACGGGGAGGCAATTTCAGCCCCAGCATTTT. Translating gives CASSLGTGRQFQPQHF.

V gene TRBV18 combines with J gene TRBJ2-7; 7 bases are shared with TRBD1. Per the germline V gene, CDR1 is KGHSH and CDR2 is LQKENI. Unmatched junction bases numbered 12, after V lost 3 bases and J lost 4 bases. This CDR3 has 16 residues. Here the CDR3 DNA reads TGTGCCAGCTCACCGACCGGGCCAGGGGGTCGATACGAGCAGTACTTC. Translating it yields CASSPTGPGGRYEQYF. The variable domain in full, with the rest retrieved from reference TRBV18 and TRBJ2-7, is NAGVMQNPRHLVRRRGQEARLRCSPMKGHSHVYWYRQLPEEGLKFMVYLQKENIIDESGMPKERFSAEFPKEGPSILRIQQVVRGDSAAYFCASSPTGPGGRYEQYFGPGTRLTVT.

The chain joins TRBV11-2 to TRBJ1-1; D remains unclear. Germline V lookup: CDR1 SGHAT, CDR2 FQNNGV. Between the trimmed V and J ends, which lost 5 bases and 0 bases, there was a span of 10 bases. This CDR3 spans 14 amino acids. The CDR3 DNA sequence: TGTGCCAGCAGCCTCGACAACTTGAACACTGAAGCTTTCTTT. Protein: CASSLDNLNTEAFF.

This clone appeared a single time. The chain couples TRBV7-6 to TRBJ2-2, with a tentative D call TRBD2 (5 bases). The germline V gene has CDR1 SGHVS and CDR2 FNYEAQ. V lost 5 bases and J lost 6, with 16 bases in between. The CDR3 loop spans 15 amino acids. The CDR3 reads CASSPPPVGAGELFF. The CDR3 coding sequence is TGTGCCAGCAGCCCTCCGCCGGTCGGGGCCGGGGAGCTGTTTTTT.

J is TRBJ2-1 and V is TRBV5-4; TRBD1 matches 12 bases. The trim removed 4 bases at V and 4 bases at J, leaving 3 bases unmatched. Germline values: CDR1 SGHNT, CDR2 YYREEE (reference sequence). This CDR3 contains 15 residues. DNA for the CDR3: TGTGCCAGCAGCGAGGGACAGGGGGCTTACAATGAGCAGTTCTTC. It specifies CASSEGQGAYNEQFF.

This chain links TRBV6-1 with TRBJ1-5; no firm D call. This CDR3 has 14 residues. CDR1 and CDR2 from the germline V gene are MNHNS and SASEGT. Trimming removed 4 bases at V and 0 bases at J, with 7 bases between. DNA for the CDR3: TGTGCCAGCAGTGCGAAGGATAGCAATCAGCCCCAGCATTTT. This codes for CASSAKDSNQPQHF.

The chain combines TRBV4-1 with TRBJ1-6; D gene unclear. CDR1 and CDR2 from the germline V gene are MGHRA and YSYEKL. Trimming cost V 0 bases and J 14 bases, with 11 bases left between them. The CDR3 is made up of 13 amino acids. CDR3 coding DNA: TGCGCCAGCAGCCAAGATTCCCACTCAACCCTCCACTTT. It codes for CASSQDSHSTLHF.

J is TRBJ1-1 and V is TRBV28, with D unclear. The germline V gene has CDR1 MDHEN and CDR2 SYDVKM. The CDR3 length is 13 residues. V was trimmed by 6 bases and J by 0 bases, leaving 8 bases between them. CDR3 residues: CASSRELNTEAFF. CDR3 bases: TGTGCCAGCAGCCGCGAACTGAACACTGAAGCTTTCTTT.

The J gene is TRBJ2-2, the V gene TRBV19; no clear D. The germline V and J ends were trimmed by 1 base and 3 bases, with 6 bases remaining between them. This CDR3 has 14 amino acids. CDR1 and CDR2 from the germline V gene are LNHDA and SQIVND (reference sequence). CDR3 nucleotides: TGTGCCAGTAGTATAGGACAAGACACCGGGGAGCTGTTTTTT. This translates into CASSIGQDTGELFF.

The rearrangement links TRBV6-5 to TRBJ1-2; D is undetermined. Deletions cut 9 bases from V and 4 bases from J, with 9 bases between. The CDR3 covers 11 residues. Germline V gene data show CDR1 as MNHEY and CDR2 as SVGAGI. CDR3 DNA: TGTGCCAGTAAGGGAGGCTATGGCTACACCTTC. It codes for CASKGGYGYTF.

This clone appeared a single time. The gene calls are TRBV4-3 and TRBJ2-7; 9 bases line up with TRBD2. CDR3 length equals 18 residues. Looked up from germline, CDR1 is LGHNA and CDR2 is YSLEER. The V segment lost 1 base and the J segment 0 bases; nucleotides outside the gene matches: 10. For the CDR3, the DNA is TGCGCCAGCAGCCAAGTTGGTGGCGAAGCGGGGGGCTCCTACGAGCAGTACTTC. This encodes CASSQVGGEAGGSYEQYF.

The rearrangement links TRBV6-9 to TRBJ2-1; D ambiguous. V lost 0 bases and J lost 8, with 8 bases in between. This CDR3 comprises 13 residues. Germline CDR1 is MNHGY and CDR2 is SVAAGI. The CDR3 is CASSYSKVDEQFF. The CDR3 DNA reads as TGTGCCAGCAGTTATTCCAAGGTCGATGAGCAGTTCTTC.